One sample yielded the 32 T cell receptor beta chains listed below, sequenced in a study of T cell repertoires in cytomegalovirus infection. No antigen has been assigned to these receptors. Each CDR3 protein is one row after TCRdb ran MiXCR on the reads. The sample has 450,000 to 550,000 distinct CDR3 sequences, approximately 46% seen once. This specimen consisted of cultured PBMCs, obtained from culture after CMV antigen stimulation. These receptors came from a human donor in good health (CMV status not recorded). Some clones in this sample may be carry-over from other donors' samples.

The CDR3 region has the DNA TGTGCCAGCAGTTTTAGGGGGGGACGACCCCAGCATTTT. Translated, it gives CASSFRGGRPQHF. The chain employs TRBV12-3 or TRBV12-4 and TRBJ1-5; TRBD1 might be the D (6 bases). This CDR3 is 13 amino acids long. Deletions cut 3 bases from V and 10 bases from J, with 13 bases between.

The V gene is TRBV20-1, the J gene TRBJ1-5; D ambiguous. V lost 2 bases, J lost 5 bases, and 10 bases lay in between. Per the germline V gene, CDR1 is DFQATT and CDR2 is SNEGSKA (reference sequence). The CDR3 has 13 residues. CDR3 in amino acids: CSARSSEYQPQHF. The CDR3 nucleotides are TGCAGTGCTAGAAGTTCTGAATATCAGCCCCAGCATTTT.

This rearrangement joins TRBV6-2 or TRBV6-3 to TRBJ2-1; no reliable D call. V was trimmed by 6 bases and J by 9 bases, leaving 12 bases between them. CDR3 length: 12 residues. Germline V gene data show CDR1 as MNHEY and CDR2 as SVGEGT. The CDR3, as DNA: TGTGCCAGCAGCCCTTGGTTGAGTGAGCAGTTCTTC. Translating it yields CASSPWLSEQFF.

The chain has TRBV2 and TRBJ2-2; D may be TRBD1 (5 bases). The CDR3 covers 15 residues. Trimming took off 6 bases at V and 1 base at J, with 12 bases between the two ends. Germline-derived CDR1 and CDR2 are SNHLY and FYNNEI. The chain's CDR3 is CASSPDRMNTGELFF. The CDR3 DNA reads TGTGCCAGCAGCCCAGACAGAATGAACACCGGGGAGCTGTTTTTT.

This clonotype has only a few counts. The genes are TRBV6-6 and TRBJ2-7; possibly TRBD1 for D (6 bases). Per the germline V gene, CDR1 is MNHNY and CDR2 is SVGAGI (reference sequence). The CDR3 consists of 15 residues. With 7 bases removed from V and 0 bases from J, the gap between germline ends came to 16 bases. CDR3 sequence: CASKTGTSSSYEQYF. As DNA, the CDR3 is TGTGCCAGCAAAACAGGGACATCGAGCTCCTACGAGCAGTACTTC.

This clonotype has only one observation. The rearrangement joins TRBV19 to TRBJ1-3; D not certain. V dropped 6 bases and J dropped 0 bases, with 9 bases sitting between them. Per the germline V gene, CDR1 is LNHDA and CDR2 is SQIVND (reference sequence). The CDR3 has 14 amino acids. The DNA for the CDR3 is TGTGCCAGTAGCGACGCCAGCTCTGGAAACACCATATATTTT. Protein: CASSDASSGNTIYF.

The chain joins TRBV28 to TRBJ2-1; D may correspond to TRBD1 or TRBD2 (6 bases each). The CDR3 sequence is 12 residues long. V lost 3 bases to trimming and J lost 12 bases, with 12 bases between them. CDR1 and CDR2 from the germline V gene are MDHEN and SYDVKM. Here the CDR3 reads CASSFSGGRQFF. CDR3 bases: TGTGCCAGCAGTTTTTCCGGGGGCCGGCAGTTCTTC. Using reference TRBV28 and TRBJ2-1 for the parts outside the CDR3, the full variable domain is DVKVTQSSRYLVKRTGEKVFLECVQDMDHENMFWYRQDPGLGLRLIYFSYDVKMKEKGDIPEGYSVSREKKERFSLILESASTNQTSMYLCASSFSGGRQFFGPGTRLTVL.

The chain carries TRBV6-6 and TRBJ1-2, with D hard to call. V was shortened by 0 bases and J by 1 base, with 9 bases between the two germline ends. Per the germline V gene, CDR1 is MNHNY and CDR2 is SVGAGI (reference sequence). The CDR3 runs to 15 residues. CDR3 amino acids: CASSYSIGSNYGYTF. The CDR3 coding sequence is TGTGCCAGCAGTTACTCGATCGGTAGTAACTATGGCTACACCTTC.

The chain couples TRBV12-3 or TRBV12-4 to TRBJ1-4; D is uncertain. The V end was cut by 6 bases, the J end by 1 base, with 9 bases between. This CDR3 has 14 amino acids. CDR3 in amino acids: CASSSGLTNEKLFF. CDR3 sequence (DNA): TGTGCCAGCAGCTCGGGATTAACTAATGAAAAACTGTTTTTT.

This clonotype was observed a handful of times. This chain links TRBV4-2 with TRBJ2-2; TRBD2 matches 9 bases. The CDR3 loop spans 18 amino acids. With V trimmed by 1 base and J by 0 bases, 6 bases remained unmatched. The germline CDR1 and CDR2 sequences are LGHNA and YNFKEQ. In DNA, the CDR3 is TGTGCCAGCAGCCAAGTAGCGGGAGTGTCGGCGAACACCGGGGAGCTGTTTTTT. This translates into CASSQVAGVSANTGELFF.

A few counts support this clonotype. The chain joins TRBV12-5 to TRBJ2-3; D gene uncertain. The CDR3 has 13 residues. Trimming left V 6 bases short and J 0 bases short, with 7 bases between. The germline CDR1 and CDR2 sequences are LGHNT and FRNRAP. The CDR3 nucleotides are TGTGCTAGTGGCGCTGACAGCACAGATACGCAGTATTTT. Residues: CASGADSTDTQYF.

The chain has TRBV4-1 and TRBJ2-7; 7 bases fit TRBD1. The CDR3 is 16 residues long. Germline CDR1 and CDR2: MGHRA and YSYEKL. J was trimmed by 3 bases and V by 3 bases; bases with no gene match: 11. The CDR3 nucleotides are TGCGCCAGCAGCCAGGCACCTCTTCCAGGGGGCTACGAGCAGTACTTC. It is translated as CASSQAPLPGGYEQYF.

CDR3 loop: CASSLVAGDGELFF. The CDR3 DNA follows: TGTGCCAGCAGCTTAGTAGCGGGAGACGGGGAGCTGTTTTTT. The gene calls are TRBV7-9 and TRBJ2-2; 9 bases match TRBD2. The length of the CDR3 is 14 residues. V lost 1 base to trimming and J lost 7 bases; unmatched junction nucleotides: 1. Germline V gives CDR1 SEHNR, CDR2 FQNEAQ (reference sequence).

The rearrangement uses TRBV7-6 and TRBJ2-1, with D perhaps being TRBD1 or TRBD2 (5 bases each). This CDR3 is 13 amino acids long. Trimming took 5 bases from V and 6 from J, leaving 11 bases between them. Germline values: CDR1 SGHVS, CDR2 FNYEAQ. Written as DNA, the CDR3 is TGTGCCAGCAGCCCCGGGGCTATCAATGAGCAGTTCTTC. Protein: CASSPGAINEQFF.

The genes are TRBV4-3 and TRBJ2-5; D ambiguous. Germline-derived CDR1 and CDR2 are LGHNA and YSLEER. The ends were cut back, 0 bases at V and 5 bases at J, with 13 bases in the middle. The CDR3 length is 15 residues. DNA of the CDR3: TGCGCCAGCAGCCAAGATGTGGGCCCGAGGGAGACCCAGTACTTC. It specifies CASSQDVGPRETQYF.

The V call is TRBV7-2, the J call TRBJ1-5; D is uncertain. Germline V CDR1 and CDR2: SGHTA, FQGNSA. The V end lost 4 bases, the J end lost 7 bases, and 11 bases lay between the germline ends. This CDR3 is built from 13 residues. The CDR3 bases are TGTGCCAGCAGCTCCCGTCAGGAACAGCCCCAGCATTTT. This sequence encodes CASSSRQEQPQHF.

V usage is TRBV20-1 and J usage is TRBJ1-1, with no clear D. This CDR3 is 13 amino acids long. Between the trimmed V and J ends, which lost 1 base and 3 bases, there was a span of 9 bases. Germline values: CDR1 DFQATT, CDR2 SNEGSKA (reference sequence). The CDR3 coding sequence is TGCAGTGCTAGAGTTCGCCGGCACACTGAAGCTTTCTTT. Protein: CSARVRRHTEAFF.

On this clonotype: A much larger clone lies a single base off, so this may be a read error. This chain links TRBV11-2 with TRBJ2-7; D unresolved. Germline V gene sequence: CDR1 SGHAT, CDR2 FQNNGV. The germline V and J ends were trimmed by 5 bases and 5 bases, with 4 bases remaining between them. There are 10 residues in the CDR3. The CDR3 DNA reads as TGTGCCAGCAGCAACGACGAGCAGTACTTC. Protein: CASSNDEQYF.

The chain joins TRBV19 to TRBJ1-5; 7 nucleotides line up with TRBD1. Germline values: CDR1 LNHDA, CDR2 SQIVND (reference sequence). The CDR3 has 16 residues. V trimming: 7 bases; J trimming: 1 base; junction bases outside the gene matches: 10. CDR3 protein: CASKGRGSLSNQPQHF. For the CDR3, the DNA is TGTGCCAGTAAGGGCAGGGGGAGTCTAAGCAATCAGCCCCAGCATTTT.

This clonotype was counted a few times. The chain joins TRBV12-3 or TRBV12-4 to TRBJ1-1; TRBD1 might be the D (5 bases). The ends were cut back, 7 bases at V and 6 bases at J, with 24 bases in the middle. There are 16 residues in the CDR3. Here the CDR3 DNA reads TGTGCCAGCACTATGTGGGGAGGGGCCGGAGGTGCTGAAGCTTTCTTT. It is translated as CASTMWGGAGGAEAFF.

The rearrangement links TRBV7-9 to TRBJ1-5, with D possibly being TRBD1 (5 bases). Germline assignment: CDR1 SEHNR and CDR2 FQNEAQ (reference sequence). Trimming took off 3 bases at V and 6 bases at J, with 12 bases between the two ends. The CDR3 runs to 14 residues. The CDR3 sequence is CASSLEGIGQPQHF. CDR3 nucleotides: TGTGCCAGCAGCTTGGAGGGGATTGGTCAGCCCCAGCATTTT.

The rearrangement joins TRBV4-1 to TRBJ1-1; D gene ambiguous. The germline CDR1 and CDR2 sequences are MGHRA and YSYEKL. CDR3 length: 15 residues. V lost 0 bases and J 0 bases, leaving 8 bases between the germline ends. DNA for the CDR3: TGCGCCAGCAGCCAAGAGGCAGGAATGAACACTGAAGCTTTCTTT. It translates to CASSQEAGMNTEAFF.

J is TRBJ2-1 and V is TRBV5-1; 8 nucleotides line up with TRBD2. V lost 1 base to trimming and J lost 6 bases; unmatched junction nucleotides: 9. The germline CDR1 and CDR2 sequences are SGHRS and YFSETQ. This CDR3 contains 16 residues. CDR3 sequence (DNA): TGCGCCAGCAGCTTGATTGGCGGGGGGCCGTCCAATGAGCAGTTCTTC. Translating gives CASSLIGGGPSNEQFF.

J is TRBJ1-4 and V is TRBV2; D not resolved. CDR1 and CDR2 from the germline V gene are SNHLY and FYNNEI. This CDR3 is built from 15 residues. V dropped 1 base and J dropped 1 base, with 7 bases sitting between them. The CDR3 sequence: CASSEGARTNEKLFF. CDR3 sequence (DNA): TGTGCCAGCAGTGAAGGCGCCAGAACTAATGAAAAACTGTTTTTT.

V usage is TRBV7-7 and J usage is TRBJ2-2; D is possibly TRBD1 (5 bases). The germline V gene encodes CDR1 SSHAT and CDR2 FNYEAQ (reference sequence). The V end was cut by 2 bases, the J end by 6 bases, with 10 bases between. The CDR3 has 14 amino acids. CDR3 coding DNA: TGTGCCAGCAGCTTATCCAGGGCATCCGGGGAGCTGTTTTTT. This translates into CASSLSRASGELFF.

The CDR3 loop is CASSLGGSAGNIQYF. DNA of the CDR3: TGTGCCAGCAGCTTAGGGGGATCTGCGGGGAACATTCAGTACTTC. The V and J genes are TRBV5-4 and TRBJ2-4; D assignment may be TRBD1 or TRBD2 (6 bases each). Germline CDR1 is SGHNT and CDR2 is YYREEE (reference sequence). Trimming removed 2 bases from V and 7 bases from J, with 16 bases in between. The CDR3 runs 15 residues.

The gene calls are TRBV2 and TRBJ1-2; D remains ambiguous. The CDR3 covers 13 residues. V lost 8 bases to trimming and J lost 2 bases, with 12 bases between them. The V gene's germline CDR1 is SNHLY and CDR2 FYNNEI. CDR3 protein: CASGEDGNYGYTF. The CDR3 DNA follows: TGTGCCAGCGGGGAGGACGGCAACTATGGCTACACCTTC.

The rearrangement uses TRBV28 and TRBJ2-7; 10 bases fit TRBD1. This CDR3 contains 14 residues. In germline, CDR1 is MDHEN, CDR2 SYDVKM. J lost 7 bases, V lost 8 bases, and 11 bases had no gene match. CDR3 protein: CASGERDRGFEQYF. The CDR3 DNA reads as TGTGCCAGCGGGGAACGGGACAGGGGTTTTGAGCAGTACTTC.

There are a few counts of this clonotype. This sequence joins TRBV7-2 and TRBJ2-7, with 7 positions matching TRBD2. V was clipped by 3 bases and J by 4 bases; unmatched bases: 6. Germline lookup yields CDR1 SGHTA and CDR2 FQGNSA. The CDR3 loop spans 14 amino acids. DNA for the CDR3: TGTGCCAGCAGCTTGGAACTAGCGTTATACGAGCAGTACTTC. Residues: CASSLELALYEQYF.

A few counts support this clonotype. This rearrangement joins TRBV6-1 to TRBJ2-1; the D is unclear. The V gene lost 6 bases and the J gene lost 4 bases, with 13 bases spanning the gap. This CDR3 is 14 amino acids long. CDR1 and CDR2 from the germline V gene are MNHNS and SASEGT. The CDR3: CASSSEGGYNEQFF. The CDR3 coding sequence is TGTGCCAGCAGCTCCGAAGGTGGTTACAATGAGCAGTTCTTC.

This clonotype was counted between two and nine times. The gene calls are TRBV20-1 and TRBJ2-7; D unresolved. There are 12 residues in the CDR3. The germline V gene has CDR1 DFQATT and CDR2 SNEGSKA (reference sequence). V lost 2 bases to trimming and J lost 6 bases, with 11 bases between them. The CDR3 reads CSARQDVREQYF. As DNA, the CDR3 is TGCAGTGCTAGACAAGACGTCCGCGAGCAGTACTTC.

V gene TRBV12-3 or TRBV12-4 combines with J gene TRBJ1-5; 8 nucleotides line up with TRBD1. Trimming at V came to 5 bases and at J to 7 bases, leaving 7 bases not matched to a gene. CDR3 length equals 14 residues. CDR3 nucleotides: TGTGCCAGCAGTCCAGGGGGCGCGGGGCAGCCCCAGCATTTT. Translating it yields CASSPGGAGQPQHF.